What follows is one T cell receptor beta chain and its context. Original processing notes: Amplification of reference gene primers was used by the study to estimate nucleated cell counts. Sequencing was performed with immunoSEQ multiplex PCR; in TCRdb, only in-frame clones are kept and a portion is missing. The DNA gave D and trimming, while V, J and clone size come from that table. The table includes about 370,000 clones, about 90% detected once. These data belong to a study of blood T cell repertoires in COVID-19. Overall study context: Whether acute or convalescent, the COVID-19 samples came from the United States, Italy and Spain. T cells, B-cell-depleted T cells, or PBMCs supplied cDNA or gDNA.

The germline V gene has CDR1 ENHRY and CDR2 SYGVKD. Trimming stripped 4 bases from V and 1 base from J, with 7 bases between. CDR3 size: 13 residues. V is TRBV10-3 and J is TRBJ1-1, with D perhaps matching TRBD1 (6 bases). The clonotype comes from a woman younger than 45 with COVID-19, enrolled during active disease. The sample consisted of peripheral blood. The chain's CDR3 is CAISGTANTEAFF. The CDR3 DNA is TGTGCCATCAGTGGGACAGCGAACACTGAAGCTTTCTTT.